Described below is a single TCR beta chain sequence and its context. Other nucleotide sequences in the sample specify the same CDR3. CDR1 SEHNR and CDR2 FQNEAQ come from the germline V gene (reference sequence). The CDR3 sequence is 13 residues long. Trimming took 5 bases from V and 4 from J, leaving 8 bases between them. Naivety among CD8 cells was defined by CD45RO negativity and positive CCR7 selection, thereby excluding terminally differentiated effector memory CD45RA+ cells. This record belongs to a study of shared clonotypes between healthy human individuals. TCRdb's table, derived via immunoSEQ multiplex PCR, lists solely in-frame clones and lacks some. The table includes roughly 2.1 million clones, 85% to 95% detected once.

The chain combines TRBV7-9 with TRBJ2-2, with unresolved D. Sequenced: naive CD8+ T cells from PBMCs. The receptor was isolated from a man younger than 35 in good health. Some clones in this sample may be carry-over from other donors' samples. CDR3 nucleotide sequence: TGTGCCAGCAGCCTAGGTAGCACCGGGGAGCTGTTTTTT. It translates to CASSLGSTGELFF.